Given below is one TCR beta chain in context. Authors' methods: The assay estimated nucleated cells by amplifying reference gene primers. Produced via immunoSEQ multiplex PCR; TCRdb's table is partial and in-frame only. V and J calls and clone size are those listed in that table; D and trimming were worked out from the DNA. The sample holds just under 150,000 clones, approximately 89% seen once. The CDR3 is 13 residues long. The germline gives CDR1 SGHRS, CDR2 YFSETQ. The germline V and J ends were trimmed by 2 bases and 1 base, with 6 bases remaining between them. This sample is drawn from a study of blood T cell repertoires in COVID-19. Across the whole study: Collection of acute and convalescent COVID-19 samples took place in the United States, Italy and Spain. In each case, the material was cDNA or gDNA derived from T cells, B-cell-depleted T cells, or PBMCs.

Sample: peripheral blood. The gene calls are TRBV5-1 and TRBJ1-2; no reliable D call. The clonotype originates from a human donor in a cohort sampled during active COVID-19. CDR3 sequence: CASSFELNYGYTF. The CDR3 region has the DNA TGCGCCAGCAGCTTTGAGCTTAACTATGGCTACACCTTC.